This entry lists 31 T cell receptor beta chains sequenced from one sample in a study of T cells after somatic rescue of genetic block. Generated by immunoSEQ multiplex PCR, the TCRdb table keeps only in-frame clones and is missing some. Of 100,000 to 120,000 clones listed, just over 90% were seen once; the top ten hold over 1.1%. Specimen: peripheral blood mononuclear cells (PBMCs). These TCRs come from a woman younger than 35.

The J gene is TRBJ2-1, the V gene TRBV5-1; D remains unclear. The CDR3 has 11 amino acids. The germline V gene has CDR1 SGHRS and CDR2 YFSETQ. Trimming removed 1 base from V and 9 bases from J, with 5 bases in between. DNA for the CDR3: TGCGCCAGCAGCTTGACGGGTGAGCAGTTCTTC. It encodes CASSLTGEQFF.

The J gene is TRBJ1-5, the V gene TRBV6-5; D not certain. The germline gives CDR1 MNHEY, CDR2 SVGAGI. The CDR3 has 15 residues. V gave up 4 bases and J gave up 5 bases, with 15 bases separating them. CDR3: CASSSFPVGDQPQHF. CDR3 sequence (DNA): TGTGCCAGCAGTTCCTTCCCGGTGGGCGATCAGCCCCAGCATTTT.

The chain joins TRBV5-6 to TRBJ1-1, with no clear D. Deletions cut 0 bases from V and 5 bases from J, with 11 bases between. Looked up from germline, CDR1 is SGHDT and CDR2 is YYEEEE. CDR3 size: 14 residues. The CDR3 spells CASSLVGLGTEAFF. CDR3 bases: TGTGCCAGCAGCTTGGTAGGGTTGGGGACTGAAGCTTTCTTT.

The CDR3 DNA reads as TGTGCCAGCAGAAACGCCCAGCCGAATTCACCCCTCCACTTT. It codes for CASRNAQPNSPLHF. The chain couples TRBV6-5 to TRBJ1-6; D not resolved. V was cut by 6 bases and J by 7 bases, with 13 bases left in between. This CDR3 has 14 residues. Germline lookup yields CDR1 MNHEY and CDR2 SVGAGI.

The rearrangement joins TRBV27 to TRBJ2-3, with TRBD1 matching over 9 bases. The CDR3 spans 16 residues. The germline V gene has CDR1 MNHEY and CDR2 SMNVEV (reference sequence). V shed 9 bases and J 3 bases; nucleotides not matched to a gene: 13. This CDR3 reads CARTIVRQGETDTQYF. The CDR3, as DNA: TGTGCCAGAACGATCGTAAGACAGGGGGAGACAGATACGCAGTATTTT.

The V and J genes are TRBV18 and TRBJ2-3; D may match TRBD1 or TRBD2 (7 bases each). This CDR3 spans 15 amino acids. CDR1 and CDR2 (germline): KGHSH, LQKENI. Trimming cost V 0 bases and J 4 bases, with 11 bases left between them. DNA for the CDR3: TGTGCCAGCTCACCACCGGGAGGGGGCGCAGATACGCAGTATTTT. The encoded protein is CASSPPGGGADTQYF. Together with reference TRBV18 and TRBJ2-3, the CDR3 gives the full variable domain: NAGVMQNPRHLVRRRGQEARLRCSPMKGHSHVYWYRQLPEEGLKFMVYLQKENIIDESGMPKERFSAEFPKEGPSILRIQQVVRGDSAAYFCASSPPGGGADTQYFGPGTRLTVL.

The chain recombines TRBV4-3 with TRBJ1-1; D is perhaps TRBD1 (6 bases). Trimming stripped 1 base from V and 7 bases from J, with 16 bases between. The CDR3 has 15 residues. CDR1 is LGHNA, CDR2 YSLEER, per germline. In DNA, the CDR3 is TGCGCCAGCAGCCAAGGTACAGGGACGACCCGTGAAGCTTTCTTT. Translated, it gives CASSQGTGTTREAFF.

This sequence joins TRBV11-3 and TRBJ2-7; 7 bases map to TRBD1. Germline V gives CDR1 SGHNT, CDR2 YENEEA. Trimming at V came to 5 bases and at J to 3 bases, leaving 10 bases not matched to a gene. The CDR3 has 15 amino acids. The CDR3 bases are TGTGCCAGCAGCCTAACCGGGACAGATTACTACGAGCAGTACTTC. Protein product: CASSLTGTDYYEQYF.

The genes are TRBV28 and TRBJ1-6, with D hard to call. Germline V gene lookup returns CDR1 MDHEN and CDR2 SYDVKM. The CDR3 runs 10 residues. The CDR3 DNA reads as TGTAGTTGTGGGAATTCACCCCTCCACTTT. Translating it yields CSCGNSPLHF.

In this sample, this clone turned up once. CDR3 in DNA: TGTGCCAGCAGTTTGCCCTCAGTAAGGGGGCATGGCTACACCTTC. This encodes CASSLPSVRGHGYTF. The rearrangement links TRBV28 to TRBJ1-2; TRBD1 agrees at 7 bases. Germline V gives CDR1 MDHEN, CDR2 SYDVKM. This CDR3 has 15 residues. The V gene end was trimmed by 3 bases and the J gene end by 6 bases; junction bases not matched to a gene: 10.

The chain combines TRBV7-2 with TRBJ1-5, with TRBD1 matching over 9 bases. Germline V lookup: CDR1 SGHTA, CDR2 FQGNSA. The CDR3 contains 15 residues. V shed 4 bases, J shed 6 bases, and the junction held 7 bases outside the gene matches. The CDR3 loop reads CASSSLQGASQPQHF. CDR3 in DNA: TGTGCCAGCAGCTCCCTACAGGGGGCCAGTCAGCCCCAGCATTTT. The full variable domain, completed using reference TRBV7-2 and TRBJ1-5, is GAGVSQSPSNKVTEKGKDVELRCDPISGHTALYWYRQSLGQGLEFLIYFQGNSAPDKSGLPSDRFSAERTGGSVSTLTIQRTQQEDSAVYLCASSSLQGASQPQHFGDGTRLSIL.

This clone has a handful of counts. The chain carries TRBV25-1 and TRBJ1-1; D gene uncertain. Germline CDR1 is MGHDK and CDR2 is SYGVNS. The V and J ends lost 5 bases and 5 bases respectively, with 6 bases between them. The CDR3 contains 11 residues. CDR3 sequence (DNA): TGTGCCAGCAGTCCGGGAACTGAAGCTTTCTTT. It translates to CASSPGTEAFF.

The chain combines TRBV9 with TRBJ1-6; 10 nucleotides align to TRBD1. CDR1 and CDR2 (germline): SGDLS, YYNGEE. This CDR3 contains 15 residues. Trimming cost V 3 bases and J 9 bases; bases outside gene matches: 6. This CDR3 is CASSARTGGGSPLHF. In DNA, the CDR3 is TGTGCCAGCAGCGCGCGGACAGGGGGGGGTTCACCCCTCCACTTT.

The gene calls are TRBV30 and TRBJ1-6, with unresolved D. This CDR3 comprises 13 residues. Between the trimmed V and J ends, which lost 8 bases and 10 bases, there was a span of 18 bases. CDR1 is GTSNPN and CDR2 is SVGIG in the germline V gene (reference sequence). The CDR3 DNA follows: TGTGCCCGAACCCAAGACGGTGGGTCACCCCTCCACTTT. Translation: CARTQDGGSPLHF.

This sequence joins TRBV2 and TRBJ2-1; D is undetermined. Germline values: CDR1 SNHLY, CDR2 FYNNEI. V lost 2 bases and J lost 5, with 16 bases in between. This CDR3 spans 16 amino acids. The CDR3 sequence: CASSEPRRLAHNEQFF. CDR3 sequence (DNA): TGTGCCAGCAGTGAACCAAGGCGTCTGGCCCACAATGAGCAGTTCTTC.

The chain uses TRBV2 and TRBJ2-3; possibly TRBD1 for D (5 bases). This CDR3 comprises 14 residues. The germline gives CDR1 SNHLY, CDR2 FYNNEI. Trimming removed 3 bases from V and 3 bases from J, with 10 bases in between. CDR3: CASSDRAGTDTQYF. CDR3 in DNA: TGTGCCAGCAGTGACAGGGCAGGGACAGATACGCAGTATTTT. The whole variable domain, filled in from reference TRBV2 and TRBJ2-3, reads EPEVTQTPSHQVTQMGQEVILRCVPISNHLYFYWYRQILGQKVEFLVSFYNNEISEKSEIFDDQFSVERPDGSNFTLKIRSTKLEDSAMYFCASSDRAGTDTQYFGPGTRLTVL.

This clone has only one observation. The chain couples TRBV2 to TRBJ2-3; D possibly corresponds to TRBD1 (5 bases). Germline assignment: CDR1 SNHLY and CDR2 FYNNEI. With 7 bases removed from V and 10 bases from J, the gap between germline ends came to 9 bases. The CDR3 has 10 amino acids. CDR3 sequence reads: CASKGVAQYF. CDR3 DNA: TGTGCCAGCAAAGGGGTGGCGCAGTATTTT. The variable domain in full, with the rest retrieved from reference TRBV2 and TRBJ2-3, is EPEVTQTPSHQVTQMGQEVILRCVPISNHLYFYWYRQILGQKVEFLVSFYNNEISEKSEIFDDQFSVERPDGSNFTLKIRSTKLEDSAMYFCASKGVAQYFGPGTRLTVL.

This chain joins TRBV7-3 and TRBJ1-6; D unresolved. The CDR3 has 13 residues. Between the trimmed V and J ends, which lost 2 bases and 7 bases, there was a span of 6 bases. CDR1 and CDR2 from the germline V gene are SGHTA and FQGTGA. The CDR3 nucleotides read TGTGCCAGCAGCTTACAGTCAAATTCACCCCTCCACTTT. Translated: CASSLQSNSPLHF. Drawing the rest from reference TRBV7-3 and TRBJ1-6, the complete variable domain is GAGVSQTPSNKVTEKGKYVELRCDPISGHTALYWYRQSLGQGPEFLIYFQGTGAADDSGLPNDRFFAVRPEGSVSTLKIQRTERGDSAVYLCASSLQSNSPLHFGNGTRLTVT.

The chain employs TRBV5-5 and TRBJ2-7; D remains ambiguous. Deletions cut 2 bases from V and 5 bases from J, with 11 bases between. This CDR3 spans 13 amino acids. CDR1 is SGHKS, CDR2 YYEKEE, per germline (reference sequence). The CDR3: CASSFGVANEQYF. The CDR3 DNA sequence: TGTGCCAGCAGCTTTGGTGTGGCCAACGAGCAGTACTTC.

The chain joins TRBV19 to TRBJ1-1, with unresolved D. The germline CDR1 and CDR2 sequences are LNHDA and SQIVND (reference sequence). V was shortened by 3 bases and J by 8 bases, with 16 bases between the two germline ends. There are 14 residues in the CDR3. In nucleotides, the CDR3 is TGTGCCAGTAGTATTCCCTCGGGCAGCCGGGAAGCTTTCTTT. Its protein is CASSIPSGSREAFF. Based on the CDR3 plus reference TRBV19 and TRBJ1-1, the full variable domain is DGGITQSPKYLFRKEGQNVTLSCEQNLNHDAMYWYRQDPGQGLRLIYYSQIVNDFQKGDIAEGYSVSREKKESFPLTVTSAQKNPTAFYLCASSIPSGSREAFFGQGTRLTVV.

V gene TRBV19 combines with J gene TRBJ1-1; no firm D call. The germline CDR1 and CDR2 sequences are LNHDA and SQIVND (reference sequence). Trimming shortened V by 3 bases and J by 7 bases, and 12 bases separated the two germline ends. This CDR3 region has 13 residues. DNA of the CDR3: TGTGCCAGTAGTATCTTGATCGGGCTTGAAGCTTTCTTT. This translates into CASSILIGLEAFF.

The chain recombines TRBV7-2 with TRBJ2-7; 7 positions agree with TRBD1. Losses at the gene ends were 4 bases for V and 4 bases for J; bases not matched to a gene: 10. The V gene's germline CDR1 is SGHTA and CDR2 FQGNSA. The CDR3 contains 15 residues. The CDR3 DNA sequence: TGTGCCAGCAGCTCGAGGACAGGTGTCGCTTACGAGCAGTACTTC. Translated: CASSSRTGVAYEQYF. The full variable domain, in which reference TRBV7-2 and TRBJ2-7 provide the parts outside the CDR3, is GAGVSQSPSNKVTEKGKDVELRCDPISGHTALYWYRQSLGQGLEFLIYFQGNSAPDKSGLPSDRFSAERTGGSVSTLTIQRTQQEDSAVYLCASSSRTGVAYEQYFGPGTRLTVT.

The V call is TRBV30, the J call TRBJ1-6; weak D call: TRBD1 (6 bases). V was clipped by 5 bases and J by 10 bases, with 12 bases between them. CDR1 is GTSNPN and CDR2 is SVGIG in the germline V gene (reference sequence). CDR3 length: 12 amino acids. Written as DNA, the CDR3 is TGTGCCTGGGCTCGGACAGAATCACCCCTCCACTTT. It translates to CAWARTESPLHF.

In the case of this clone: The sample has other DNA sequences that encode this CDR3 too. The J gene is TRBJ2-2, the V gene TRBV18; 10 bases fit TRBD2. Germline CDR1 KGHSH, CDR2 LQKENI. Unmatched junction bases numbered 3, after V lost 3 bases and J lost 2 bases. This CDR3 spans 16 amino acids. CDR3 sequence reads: CASSPPSGGNTGELFF. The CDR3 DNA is TGTGCCAGCTCACCGCCTAGCGGGGGTAACACCGGGGAGCTGTTTTTT.

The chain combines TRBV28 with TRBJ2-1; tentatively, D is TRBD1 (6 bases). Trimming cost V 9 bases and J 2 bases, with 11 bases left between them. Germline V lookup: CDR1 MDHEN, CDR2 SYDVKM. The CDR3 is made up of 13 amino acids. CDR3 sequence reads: CASSGTPYNEQFF. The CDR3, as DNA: TGTGCCAGTTCCGGGACACCCTACAATGAGCAGTTCTTC.

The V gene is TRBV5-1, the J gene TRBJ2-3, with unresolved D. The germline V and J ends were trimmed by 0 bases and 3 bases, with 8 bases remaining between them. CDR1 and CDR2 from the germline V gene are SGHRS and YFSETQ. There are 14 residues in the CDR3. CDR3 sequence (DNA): TGCGCCAGCAGCTTGGCCGGCATTACAGATACGCAGTATTTT. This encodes CASSLAGITDTQYF.

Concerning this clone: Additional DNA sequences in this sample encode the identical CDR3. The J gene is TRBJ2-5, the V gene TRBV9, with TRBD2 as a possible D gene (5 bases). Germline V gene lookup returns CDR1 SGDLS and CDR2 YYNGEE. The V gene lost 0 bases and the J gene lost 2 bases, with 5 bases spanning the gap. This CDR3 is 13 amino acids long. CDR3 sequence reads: CASSVGGQETQYF. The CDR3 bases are TGTGCCAGCAGCGTAGGAGGGCAAGAGACCCAGTACTTC. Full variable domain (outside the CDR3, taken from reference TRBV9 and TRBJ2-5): DSGVTQTPKHLITATGQRVTLRCSPRSGDLSVYWYQQSLDQGLQFLIQYYNGEERAKGNILERFSAQQFPDLHSELNLSSLELGDSALYFCASSVGGQETQYFGPGTRLLVL.

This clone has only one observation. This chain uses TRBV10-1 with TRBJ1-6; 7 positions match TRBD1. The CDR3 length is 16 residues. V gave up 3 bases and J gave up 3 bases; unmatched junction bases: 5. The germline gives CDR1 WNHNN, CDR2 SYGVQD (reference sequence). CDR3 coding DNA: TGCGCCAGCAGTGATACATGGGACAGCTATAATTCACCCCTCCACTTT. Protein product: CASSDTWDSYNSPLHF.

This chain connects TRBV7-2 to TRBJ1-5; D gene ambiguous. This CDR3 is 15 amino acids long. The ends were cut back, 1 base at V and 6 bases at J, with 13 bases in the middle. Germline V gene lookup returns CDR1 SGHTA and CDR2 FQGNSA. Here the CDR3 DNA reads TGTGCCAGCAGCTTAGTAGCAGACGGAAGTCAGCCCCAGCATTTT. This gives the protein CASSLVADGSQPQHF.

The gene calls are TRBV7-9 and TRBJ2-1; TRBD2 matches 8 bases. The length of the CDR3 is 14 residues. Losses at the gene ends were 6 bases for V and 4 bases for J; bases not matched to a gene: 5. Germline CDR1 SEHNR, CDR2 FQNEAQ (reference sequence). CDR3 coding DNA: TGTGCCAGCAGGTGGGGCGGGGGGTACAATGAGCAGTTCTTC. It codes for CASRWGGGYNEQFF.

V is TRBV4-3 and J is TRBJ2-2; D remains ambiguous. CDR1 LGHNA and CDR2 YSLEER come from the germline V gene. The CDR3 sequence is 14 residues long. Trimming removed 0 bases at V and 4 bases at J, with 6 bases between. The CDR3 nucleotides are TGCGCCAGCAGCCAAGATGCGAGCACCGGGGAGCTGTTTTTT. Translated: CASSQDASTGELFF.